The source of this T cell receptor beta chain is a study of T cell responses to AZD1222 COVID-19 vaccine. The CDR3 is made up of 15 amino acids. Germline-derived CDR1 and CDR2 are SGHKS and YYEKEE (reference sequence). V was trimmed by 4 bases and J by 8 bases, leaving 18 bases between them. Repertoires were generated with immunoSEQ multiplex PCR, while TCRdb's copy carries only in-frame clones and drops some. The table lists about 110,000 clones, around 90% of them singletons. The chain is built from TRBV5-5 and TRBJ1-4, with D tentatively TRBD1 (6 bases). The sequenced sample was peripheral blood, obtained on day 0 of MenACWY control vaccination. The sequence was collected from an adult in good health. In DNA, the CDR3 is TGTGCCAGCAGCCCAATAACAGGGAAGGGAGAAAAACTGTTTTTT. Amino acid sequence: CASSPITGKGEKLFF.